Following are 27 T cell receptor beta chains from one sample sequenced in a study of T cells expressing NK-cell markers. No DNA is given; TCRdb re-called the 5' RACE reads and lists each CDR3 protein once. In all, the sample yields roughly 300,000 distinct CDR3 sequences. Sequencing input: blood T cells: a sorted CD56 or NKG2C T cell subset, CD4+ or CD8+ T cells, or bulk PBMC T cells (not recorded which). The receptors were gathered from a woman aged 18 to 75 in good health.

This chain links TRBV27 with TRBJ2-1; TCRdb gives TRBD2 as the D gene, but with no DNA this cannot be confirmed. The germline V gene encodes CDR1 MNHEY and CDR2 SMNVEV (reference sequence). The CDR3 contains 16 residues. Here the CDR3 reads CASSQTGTSGYNEQFF.

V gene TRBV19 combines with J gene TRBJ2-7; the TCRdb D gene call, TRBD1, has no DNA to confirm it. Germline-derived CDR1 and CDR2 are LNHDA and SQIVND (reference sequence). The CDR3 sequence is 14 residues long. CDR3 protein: CASSRGTASYEQYF.

CDR3 sequence reads: CASSPGLAGGAETQYF. V is TRBV7-2 and J is TRBJ2-5; the TRBD2 assignment by TCRdb is unverifiable without DNA. The germline V gene encodes CDR1 SGHTA and CDR2 FQGNSA. The CDR3 contains 16 residues.

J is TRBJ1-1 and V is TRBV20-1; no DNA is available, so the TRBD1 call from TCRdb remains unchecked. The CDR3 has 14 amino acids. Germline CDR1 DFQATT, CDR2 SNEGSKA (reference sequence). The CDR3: CSARAGTGKPEAFF.

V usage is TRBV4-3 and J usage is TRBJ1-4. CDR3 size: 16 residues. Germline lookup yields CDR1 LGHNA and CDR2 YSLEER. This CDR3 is CASSPLETATNEKLFF.

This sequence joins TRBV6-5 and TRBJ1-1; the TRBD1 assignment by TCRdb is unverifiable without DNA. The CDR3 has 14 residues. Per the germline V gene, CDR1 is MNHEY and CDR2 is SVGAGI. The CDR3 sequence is CASSYFRQPHEAFF.

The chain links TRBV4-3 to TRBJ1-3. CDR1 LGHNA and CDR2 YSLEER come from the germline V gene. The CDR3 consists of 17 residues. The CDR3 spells CASSQDHFISSGNTIYF.

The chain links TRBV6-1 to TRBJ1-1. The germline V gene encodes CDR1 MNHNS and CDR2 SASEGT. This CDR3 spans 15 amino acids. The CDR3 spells CASSEMVRVSTEAFF.

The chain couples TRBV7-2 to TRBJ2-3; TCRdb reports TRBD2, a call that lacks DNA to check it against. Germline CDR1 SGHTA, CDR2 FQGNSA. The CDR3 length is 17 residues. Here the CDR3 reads CASSLAPSGRLSDTQYF.

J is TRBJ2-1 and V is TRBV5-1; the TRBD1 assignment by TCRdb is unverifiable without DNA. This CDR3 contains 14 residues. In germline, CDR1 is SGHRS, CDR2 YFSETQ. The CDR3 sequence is CASSWGQGLDEQFF. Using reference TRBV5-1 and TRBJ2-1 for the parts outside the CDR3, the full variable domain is KAGVTQTPRYLIKTRGQQVTLSCSPISGHRSVSWYQQTPGQGLQFLFEYFSETQRNKGNFPGRFSGRQFSNSRSEMNVSTLELGDSALYLCASSWGQGLDEQFFGPGTRLTVL.

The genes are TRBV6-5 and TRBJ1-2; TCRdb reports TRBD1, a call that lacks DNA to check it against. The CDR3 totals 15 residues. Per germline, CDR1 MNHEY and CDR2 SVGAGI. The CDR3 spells CASSYALWAGGGYTF.

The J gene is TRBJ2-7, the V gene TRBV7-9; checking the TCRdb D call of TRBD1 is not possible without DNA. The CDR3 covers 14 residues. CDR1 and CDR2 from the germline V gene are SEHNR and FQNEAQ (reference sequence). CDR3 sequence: CASSTRTSPEEQYF.

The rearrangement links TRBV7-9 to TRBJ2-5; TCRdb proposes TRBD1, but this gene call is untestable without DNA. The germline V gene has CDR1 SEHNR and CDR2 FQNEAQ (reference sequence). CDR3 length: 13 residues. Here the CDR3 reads CASSLRGVETQYF. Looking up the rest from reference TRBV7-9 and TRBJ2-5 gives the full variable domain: DTGVSQNPRHKITKRGQNVTFRCDPISEHNRLYWYRQTLGQGPEFLTYFQNEAQLEKSRLLSDRFSAERPKGSFSTLEIQRTEQGDSAMYLCASSLRGVETQYFGPGTRLLVL.

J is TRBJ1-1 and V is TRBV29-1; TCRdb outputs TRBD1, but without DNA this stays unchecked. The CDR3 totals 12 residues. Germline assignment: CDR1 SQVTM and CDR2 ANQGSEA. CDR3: CSVGTGGTEAFF.

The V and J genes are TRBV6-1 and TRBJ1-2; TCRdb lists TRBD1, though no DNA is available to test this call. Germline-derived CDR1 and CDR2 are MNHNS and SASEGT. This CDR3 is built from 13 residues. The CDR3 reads CASRGGRGHGYTF.

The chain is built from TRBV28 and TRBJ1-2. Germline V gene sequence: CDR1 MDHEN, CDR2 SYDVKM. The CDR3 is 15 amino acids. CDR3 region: CASSFPGEGGYGYTF.

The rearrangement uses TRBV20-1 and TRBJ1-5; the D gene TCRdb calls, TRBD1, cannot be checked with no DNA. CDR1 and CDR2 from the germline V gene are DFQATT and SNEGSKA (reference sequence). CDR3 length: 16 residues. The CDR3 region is CSARTTRDRDNQPQHF.

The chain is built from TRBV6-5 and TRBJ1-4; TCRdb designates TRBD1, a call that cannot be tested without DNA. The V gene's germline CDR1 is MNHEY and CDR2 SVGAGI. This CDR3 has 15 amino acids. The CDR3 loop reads CASSYTGQGARKLFF.

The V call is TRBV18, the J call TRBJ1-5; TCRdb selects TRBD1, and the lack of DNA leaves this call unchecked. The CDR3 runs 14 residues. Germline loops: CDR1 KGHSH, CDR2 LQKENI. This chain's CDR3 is CASSPPGPGVTQHF.

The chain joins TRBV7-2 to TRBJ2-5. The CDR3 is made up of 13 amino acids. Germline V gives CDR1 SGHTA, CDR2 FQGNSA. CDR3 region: CASSPSRGETQYF.

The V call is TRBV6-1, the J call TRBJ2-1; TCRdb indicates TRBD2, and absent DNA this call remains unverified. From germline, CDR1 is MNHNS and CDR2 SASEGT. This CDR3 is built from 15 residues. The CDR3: CASRGGRVSYNEQFF.

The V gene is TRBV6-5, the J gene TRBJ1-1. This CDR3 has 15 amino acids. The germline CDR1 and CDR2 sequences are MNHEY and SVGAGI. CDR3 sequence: CASSYSGGMNTEAFF.

CDR3 sequence: CASSRTPGQGNSGANVLTF. The rearrangement uses TRBV27 and TRBJ2-6; the D call of TRBD1 rests on TCRdb alone, since no DNA is present to check it. The CDR3 spans 19 residues. Germline loops: CDR1 MNHEY, CDR2 SMNVEV (reference sequence). The variable domain in full, with the rest retrieved from reference TRBV27 and TRBJ2-6, is EAQVTQNPRYLITVTGKKLTVTCSQNMNHEYMSWYRQDPGLGLRQIYYSMNVEVTDKGDVPEGYKVSRKEKRNFPLILESPSPNQTSLYFCASSRTPGQGNSGANVLTFGAGSRLTVL.

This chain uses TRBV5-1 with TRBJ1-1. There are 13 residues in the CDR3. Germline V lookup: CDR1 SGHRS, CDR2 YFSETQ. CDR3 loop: CASSVSMNTEAFF.

CDR3 amino acids: CSARGPRSSGRAGNEQFF. This chain uses TRBV20-1 with TRBJ2-1; the D call from TCRdb, TRBD2, cannot be confirmed without DNA. The CDR3 runs to 18 residues. CDR1 is DFQATT, CDR2 SNEGSKA, per germline (reference sequence).

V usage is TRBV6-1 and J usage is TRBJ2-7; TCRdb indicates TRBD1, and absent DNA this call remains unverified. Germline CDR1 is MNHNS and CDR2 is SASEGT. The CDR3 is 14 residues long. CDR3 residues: CASTEQGYSYEQYF.

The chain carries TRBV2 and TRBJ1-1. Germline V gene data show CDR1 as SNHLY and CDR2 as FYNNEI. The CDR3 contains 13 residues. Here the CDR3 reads CASSDFGNTEAFF.